This paragraph covers one T cell receptor (beta chain) sequence. The table came from immunoSEQ multiplex PCR; TCRdb's copy has only in-frame clones and leaves some out. The sample holds approximately 200,000 clones, around 84% seen once. The sample belongs to a study of blood T cell repertoires in COVID-19. Study background: The study drew acute and convalescent COVID-19 samples from the United States, Italy and Spain. In each case, the material was cDNA or gDNA derived from T cells, B-cell-depleted T cells, or PBMCs.

The V gene's germline CDR1 is MNHEY and CDR2 SVGAGI. This CDR3 spans 14 amino acids. V lost 5 bases, J lost 3 bases, and 13 bases lay in between. The sequence was obtained from a man in his fifties or sixties with acute or convalescent COVID-19. The rearrangement joins TRBV6-5 to TRBJ2-5; maybe TRBD2 (5 bases). The source material was peripheral blood. CDR3 nucleotide sequence: TGTGCCAGCAGTCCCTCACTAGGAAAAGAGACCCAGTACTTC. Amino acid sequence: CASSPSLGKETQYF.